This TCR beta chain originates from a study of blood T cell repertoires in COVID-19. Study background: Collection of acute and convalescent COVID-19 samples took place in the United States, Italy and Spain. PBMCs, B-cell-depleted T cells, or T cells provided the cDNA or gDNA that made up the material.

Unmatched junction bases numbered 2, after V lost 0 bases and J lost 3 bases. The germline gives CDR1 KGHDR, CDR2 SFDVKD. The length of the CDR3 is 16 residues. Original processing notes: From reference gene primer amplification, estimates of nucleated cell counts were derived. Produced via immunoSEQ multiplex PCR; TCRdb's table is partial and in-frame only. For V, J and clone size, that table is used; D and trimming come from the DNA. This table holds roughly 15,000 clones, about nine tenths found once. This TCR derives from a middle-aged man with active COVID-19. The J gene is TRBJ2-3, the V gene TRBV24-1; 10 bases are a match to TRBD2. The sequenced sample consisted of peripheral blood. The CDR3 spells CATSDLGLAETDTQYF. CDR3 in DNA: TGTGCCACCAGTGATTTGGGACTAGCGGAAACAGATACGCAGTATTTT.